This T cell receptor (beta chain) was sequenced during a study of blood T cell repertoires in COVID-19. On the study more broadly: Whether acute or convalescent, the COVID-19 samples came from the United States, Italy and Spain. From T cells, B-cell-depleted T cells, or PBMCs came the material, which was cDNA or gDNA.

Under the authors' procedure: Cell counts per sample came from amplifying reference gene primers. The repertoire was sequenced with immunoSEQ multiplex PCR; TCRdb's copy has only in-frame clones and lacks some. That table is the source of V, J and clone size, and D and trimming were worked out from the DNA. Of roughly 330,000 clones in the sample, more than 70% were seen once. The sample was peripheral blood. The origin of this receptor is a woman aged 50 to 60 with acute or convalescent COVID-19.

The CDR3 is CASSLGPNQPQHF. The CDR3 nucleotides are TGCGCCAGCAGCTTGGGGCCGAATCAGCCCCAGCATTTT. This chain uses TRBV5-1 with TRBJ1-5; D call uncertain. CDR1 is SGHRS, CDR2 YFSETQ, per germline. The CDR3 contains 13 residues. Trimming took 0 bases from V and 4 from J, leaving 5 bases between them. Supplemented by reference TRBV5-1 and TRBJ1-5, the full variable domain reads KAGVTQTPRYLIKTRGQQVTLSCSPISGHRSVSWYQQTPGQGLQFLFEYFSETQRNKGNFPGRFSGRQFSNSRSEMNVSTLELGDSALYLCASSLGPNQPQHFGDGTRLSIL.